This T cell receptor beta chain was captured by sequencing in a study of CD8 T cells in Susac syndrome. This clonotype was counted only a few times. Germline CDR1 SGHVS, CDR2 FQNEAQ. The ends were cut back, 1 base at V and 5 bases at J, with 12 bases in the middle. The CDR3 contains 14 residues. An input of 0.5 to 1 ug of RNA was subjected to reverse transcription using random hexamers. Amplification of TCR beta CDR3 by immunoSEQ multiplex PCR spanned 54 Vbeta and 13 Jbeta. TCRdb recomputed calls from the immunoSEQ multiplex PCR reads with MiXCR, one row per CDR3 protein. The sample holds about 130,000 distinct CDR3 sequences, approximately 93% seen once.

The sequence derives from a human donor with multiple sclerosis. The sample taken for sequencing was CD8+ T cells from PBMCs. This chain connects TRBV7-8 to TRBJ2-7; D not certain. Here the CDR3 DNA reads TGTGCCAGCAGCTTAGGGCGCCTTGGAGACGAGCAGTACTTC. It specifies CASSLGRLGDEQYF.